This T cell receptor beta chain was captured in a study of blood T cell repertoires in COVID-19. Study background: COVID-19 samples, acute and convalescent, were from the United States, Italy and Spain. Sources were T cells, B-cell-depleted T cells, or PBMCs; the material itself was cDNA or gDNA.

Patients of the Seattle cohort, enrolled during active infection, were followed longitudinally. As processed by the authors: Reference gene primer amplification in the assay estimated nucleated cell counts. Method: immunoSEQ multiplex PCR; TCRdb's copy keeps in-frame clones and lacks some. V and J calls and clone size come straight from that table; D and trimming were deduced from the DNA. The sample has a few hundred thousand clones; approximately 89% are singletons. The CDR3 runs to 13 residues. The V end was cut by 3 bases, the J end by 2 bases, with 8 bases between. Germline CDR1 reads MDHEN; CDR2 reads SYDVKM.

The sequenced sample was peripheral blood. The clonotype was recovered from a woman between 50 and 59 years old with COVID-19, enrolled during active disease. This sequence joins TRBV28 and TRBJ2-7, with D unclear. The CDR3, as DNA: TGTGCCAGCAGTTTTACAGCCACCTACGAGCAGTACTTC. This encodes CASSFTATYEQYF.